This entry is about one T cell receptor (beta chain). This sample is part of a study of blood T cell repertoires in COVID-19. Looking at the study overall: The United States, Italy and Spain were the sources of the acute and convalescent COVID-19 samples.

As handled by the study authors: Estimated nucleated cell counts came from reference gene primer amplification. The repertoire was sequenced with immunoSEQ multiplex PCR; TCRdb's copy has only in-frame clones and lacks some. Clone size and the V and J calls come from that table; the DNA yielded D and trimming. The table records roughly 190,000 clones, 80% to 90% of them present only once. The sequenced sample consisted of peripheral blood. The receptor was isolated from a human donor in a cohort sampled during active COVID-19.

In DNA form, the CDR3 reads TGTGCCAGCAGGCGACTAGCGGGTATCGCCGGGGAGCTGTTTTTT. It codes for CASRRLAGIAGELFF. The chain is built from TRBV6-5 and TRBJ2-2; 10 bases line up with TRBD2. CDR1 is MNHEY and CDR2 is SVGAGI in the germline V gene. The CDR3 has 15 residues. V was pared by 6 bases and J by 6 bases, with 7 bases of the junction left unmatched.